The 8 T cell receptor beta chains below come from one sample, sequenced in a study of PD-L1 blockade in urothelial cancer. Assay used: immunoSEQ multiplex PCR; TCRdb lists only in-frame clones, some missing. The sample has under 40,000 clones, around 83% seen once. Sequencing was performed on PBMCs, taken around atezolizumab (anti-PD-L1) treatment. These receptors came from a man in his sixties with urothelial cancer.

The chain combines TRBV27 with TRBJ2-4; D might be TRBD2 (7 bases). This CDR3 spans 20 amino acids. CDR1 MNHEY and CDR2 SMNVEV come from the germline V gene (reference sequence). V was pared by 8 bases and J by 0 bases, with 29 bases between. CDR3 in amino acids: CASSLPNWGGLILAKNIQYF. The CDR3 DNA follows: TGTGCCAGCTCCCTCCCGAACTGGGGGGGGCTGATACTAGCCAAAAACATTCAGTACTTC.

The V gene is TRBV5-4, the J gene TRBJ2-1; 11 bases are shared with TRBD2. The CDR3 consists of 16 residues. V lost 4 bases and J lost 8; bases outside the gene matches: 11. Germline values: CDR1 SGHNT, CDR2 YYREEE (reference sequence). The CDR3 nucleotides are TGTGCCAGCAGCACCCGGACTAGCGGGTTCGGGGATGAGCAGTTCTTC. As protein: CASSTRTSGFGDEQFF.

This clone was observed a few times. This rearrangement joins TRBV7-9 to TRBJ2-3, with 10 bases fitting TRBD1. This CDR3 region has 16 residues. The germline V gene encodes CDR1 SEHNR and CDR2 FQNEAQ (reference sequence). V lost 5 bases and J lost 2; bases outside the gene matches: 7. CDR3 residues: CASSPPDRGPTDTQYF. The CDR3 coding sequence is TGTGCCAGCAGCCCCCCCGACAGGGGGCCCACAGATACGCAGTATTTT.

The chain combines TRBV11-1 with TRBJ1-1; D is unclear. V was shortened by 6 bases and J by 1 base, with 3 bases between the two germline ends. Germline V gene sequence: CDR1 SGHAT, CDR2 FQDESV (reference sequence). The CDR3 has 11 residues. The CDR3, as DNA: TGTGCCAGCAGTCAGAACACTGAAGCTTTCTTT. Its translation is CASSQNTEAFF.

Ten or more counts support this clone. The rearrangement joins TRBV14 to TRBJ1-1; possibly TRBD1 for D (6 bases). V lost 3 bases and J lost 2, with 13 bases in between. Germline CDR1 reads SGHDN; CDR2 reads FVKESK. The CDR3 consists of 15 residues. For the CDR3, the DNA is TGTGCCAGCAGCCAGAAACAGGGAATAAACACTGAAGCTTTCTTT. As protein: CASSQKQGINTEAFF.

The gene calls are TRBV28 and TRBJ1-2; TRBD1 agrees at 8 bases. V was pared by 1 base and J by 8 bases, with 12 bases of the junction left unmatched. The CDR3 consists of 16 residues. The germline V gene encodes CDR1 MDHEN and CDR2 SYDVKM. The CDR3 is CASSLFSVGQGGGYTF. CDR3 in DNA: TGTGCCAGCAGTTTATTTTCCGTAGGACAGGGTGGCGGCTACACCTTC.

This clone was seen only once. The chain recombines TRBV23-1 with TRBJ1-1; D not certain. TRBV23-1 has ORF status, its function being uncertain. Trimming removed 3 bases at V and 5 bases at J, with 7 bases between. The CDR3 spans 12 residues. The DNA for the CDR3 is TGCGCCAGCAGTCACAGCGAGACTGAAGCTTTCTTT. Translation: CASSHSETEAFF.

The CDR3 reads CASSPSGTGVLGYGYTF. CDR3 sequence (DNA): TGTGCCAGCAGCCCTTCCGGGACAGGGGTTTTGGGCTATGGCTACACCTTC. The chain couples TRBV9 to TRBJ1-2; 10 bases line up with TRBD1. The junction had 13 bases not matched to a gene; V was cut back by 4 bases and J by 4 bases. This CDR3 is 17 amino acids long. CDR1 SGDLS and CDR2 YYNGEE come from the germline V gene.